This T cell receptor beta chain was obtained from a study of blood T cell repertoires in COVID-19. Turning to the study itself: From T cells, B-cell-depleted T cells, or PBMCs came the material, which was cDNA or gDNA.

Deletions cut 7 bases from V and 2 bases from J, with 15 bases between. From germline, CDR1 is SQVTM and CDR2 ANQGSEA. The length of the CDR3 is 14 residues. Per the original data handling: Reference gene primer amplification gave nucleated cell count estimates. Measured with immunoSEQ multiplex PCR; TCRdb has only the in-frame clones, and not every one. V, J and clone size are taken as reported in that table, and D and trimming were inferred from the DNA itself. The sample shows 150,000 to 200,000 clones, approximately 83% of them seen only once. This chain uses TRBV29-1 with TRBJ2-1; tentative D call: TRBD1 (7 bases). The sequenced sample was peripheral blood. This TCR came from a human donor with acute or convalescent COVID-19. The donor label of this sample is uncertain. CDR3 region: CSASQGEAYNEQFF. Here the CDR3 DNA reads TGCAGCGCTTCGCAGGGGGAGGCCTACAATGAGCAGTTCTTC.